There are a few counts of the clone carrying this TCR beta chain. Its antigen remains unknown. This entry comes from a study of T cells after yellow fever vaccination. Study at large: Libraries from low-cell-number fractions were prepared with the SMART-Seq v4 Ultra Low Input RNA kit.

This CDR3 spans 14 amino acids. V lost 4 bases and J 5 bases, leaving 9 bases between the germline ends. Germline V gene sequence: CDR1 SGHTA, CDR2 FQGNSA. UMIs were added to TCR cDNA along with a universal primer site when it was made by 5'RACE template switching. TCRdb itself ran the 5' RACE reads through MiXCR, one entry per CDR3 protein. The repertoire consists of 300,000 or so distinct CDR3 sequences, with roughly 6.8% occurring once and the leading ten covering about 18%. Regarding the study as a whole: Subsequent to the booster, the majority of primary-vaccination clones reappeared (96% CD4, approximately 85% CD8).

The sample in question was PBMCs, obtained roughly 47 days after the first yellow fever vaccination. V and J are TRBV7-2 and TRBJ1-6; a possible D gene is TRBD1 (5 bases). This clonotype was sampled from a man aged 18 to 30 who received the YFV17D yellow fever vaccine. CDR3 residues: CASSSRDHNSPLHF. DNA of the CDR3: TGTGCCAGCAGCTCCCGGGACCATAATTCACCCCTCCACTTT.